At least ten counts were recorded for the clone carrying this T cell receptor (beta chain). The data originate from a study of T cells in Graves' hyperthyroidism and ophthalmopathy. The investigators amplified TCR beta CDR3 regions from RNA transcripts. The primer set for the first-round RT-PCR of the TCR CDR3 was HTBI. Using its own MiXCR run on the multiplex PCR reads, TCRdb lists one record per CDR3 protein. The sample lists some 400,000 distinct CDR3 sequences; 15% to 20% were seen once. CDR1 is MNHEY, CDR2 SVGAGI, per germline. The V gene lost 2 bases and the J gene lost 1 base, with 5 bases spanning the gap. CDR3 length: 13 amino acids.

The sequenced sample was blood. This clonotype was obtained from a woman between 18 and 29 years old with Graves' hyperthyroidism. V and J are TRBV6-5 and TRBJ1-1; D perhaps matches TRBD1 (5 bases). The CDR3 region has the DNA TGTGCCAGCAGTTACGGGGGGAACACTGAAGCTTTCTTT. Protein: CASSYGGNTEAFF.